This TCR beta chain was sequenced in a study of patients and donors after allogeneic stem cell transplantation. Using its own MiXCR run on the RT-PCR reads, TCRdb lists one record per CDR3 protein. The sample yields more than 55,000 distinct CDR3 sequences, 13% seen once. This TCR came from a human donor who was either an allogeneic HSCT recipient or a stem cell or donor lymphocyte infusion donor (not recorded which). It is not recorded whose cells these are; they may come from a transplant donor. The specimen was blood, either unsorted or a sorted T cell fraction (not recorded which).

The CDR3 coding sequence is TGTGCCAGCAGCTTACGACAGAACACAGATACGCAGTATTTT. The encoded protein is CASSLRQNTDTQYF. This rearrangement joins TRBV7-2 to TRBJ2-3; tentatively, D is TRBD1 (5 bases). Germline V gives CDR1 SGHTA, CDR2 FQGNSA. The CDR3 has 14 amino acids. Trimming took 2 bases from V and 2 from J, leaving 8 bases between them.